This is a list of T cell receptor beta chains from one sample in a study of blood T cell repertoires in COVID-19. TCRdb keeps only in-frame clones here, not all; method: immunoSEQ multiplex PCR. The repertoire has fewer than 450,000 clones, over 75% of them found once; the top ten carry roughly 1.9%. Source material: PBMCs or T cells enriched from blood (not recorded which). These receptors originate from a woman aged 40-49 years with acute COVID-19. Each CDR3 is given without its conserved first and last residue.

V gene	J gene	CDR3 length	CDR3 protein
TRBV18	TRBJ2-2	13	ASSRQGSNTGELF
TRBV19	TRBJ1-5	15	ASSMPGGARTNQPQH
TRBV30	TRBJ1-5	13	AWSAPTVSNQPQH
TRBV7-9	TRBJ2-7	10	ASSLLGAEQY
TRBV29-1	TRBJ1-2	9	SVENGFGYT
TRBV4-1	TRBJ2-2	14	ASSQVSGGYTGELF
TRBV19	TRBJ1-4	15	ASSIRTAQTTNEKLF
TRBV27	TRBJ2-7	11	ASSFIGAYEQY
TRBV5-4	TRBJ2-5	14	ASSSGLAGVQETQY
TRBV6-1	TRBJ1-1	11	ASSDLIGTEAF
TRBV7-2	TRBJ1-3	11	ATKQGANRPIY
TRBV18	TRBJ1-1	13	ASSSSDRPNTEAF
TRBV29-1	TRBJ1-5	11	SVVWASNQPQH
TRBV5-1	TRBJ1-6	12	ASSPDRENSPLH
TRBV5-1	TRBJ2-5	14	ASSLGGQHFQETQY
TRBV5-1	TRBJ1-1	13	ASSLEARAYTEAF
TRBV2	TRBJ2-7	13	ASSGSTRYSYEQY
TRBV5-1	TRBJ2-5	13	ASSFSGQGRETQY
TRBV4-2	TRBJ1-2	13	ASSRGDRRIYGYT
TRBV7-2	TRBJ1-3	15	ASSSYDMGSSGNTIY
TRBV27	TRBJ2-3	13	ASRSFSGGTDTQY
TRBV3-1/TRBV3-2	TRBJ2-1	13	ASSQIGSSYNEQF
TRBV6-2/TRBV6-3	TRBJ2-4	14	ASSYGLDRAKNIQY
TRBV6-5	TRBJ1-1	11	ASSVTGHTEAF
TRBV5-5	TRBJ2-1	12	ASSPQPGYNEQF
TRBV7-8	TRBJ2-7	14	ASSLFIGTSGYEQY
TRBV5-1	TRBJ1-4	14	ASSAGIQATNEKLF
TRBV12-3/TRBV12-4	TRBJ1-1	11	ASSRYVNTEAF
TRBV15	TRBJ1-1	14	ATSRFPGKVNTEAF
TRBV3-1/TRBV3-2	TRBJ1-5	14	ASSQDHRGGNQPQH
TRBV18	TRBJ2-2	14	ASSPVQEGNTGELF
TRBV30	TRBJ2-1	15	AWSLPGGGGSYNEQF
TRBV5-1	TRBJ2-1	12	ASSLGQGYNEQF
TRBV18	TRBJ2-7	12	ASNSRQDSYEQY
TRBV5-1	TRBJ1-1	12	ASSLGQGIPEAF
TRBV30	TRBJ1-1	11	AWRTHTNTEAF
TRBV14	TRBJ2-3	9	ASSPGGLQY
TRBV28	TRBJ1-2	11	ASTPRAGGGYT
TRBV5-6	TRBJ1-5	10	ASSAGVQPQH
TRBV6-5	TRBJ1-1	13	ASSYAVSAASEAF